This record concerns one T cell receptor beta chain sequence. Its antigen is not identified. The CDR3 has 16 amino acids. Trimming took 6 bases from V and 2 from J, leaving 20 bases between them. In germline, CDR1 is SGHVS, CDR2 FQNEAQ. The record originates from a study of shared clonotypes between healthy human individuals. Study-wide results and caveats: Clonotype sharing across a handful of donors was observed for around 4.5% of naive CD4 clonotypes. Memory subsets generally showed smaller estimated richness than naive subsets did.

Cells designated naive CD8 were CD45RO-negative and were positively selected for CCR7, with terminally differentiated effector memory CD45RA+ cells excluded. Those who donated were healthy HIV-negative adults, with no recent acute infections or vaccinations reported. The method was immunoSEQ multiplex PCR; TCRdb's version includes in-frame clones alone and lacks a portion of them. The table lists hundreds of thousands of clones, 85% to 95% of them singletons. What was sequenced was naive CD8+ T cells sorted from blood. The clonotype originates from a woman aged 25 to 39 in good health. V usage is TRBV7-8 and J usage is TRBJ2-7; no reliable D call. The CDR3 loop is CASSFSETEYTYEQYF. The CDR3 coding sequence is TGTGCCAGCAGTTTCTCCGAGACGGAATACACCTACGAGCAGTACTTC.